This T cell receptor (beta chain) was documented in a study of cytomegalovirus exposure and HLA in healthy donors. Primers for the PCR totalled 60 Vbeta and 13 Jbeta. Data came from immunoSEQ multiplex PCR; TCRdb stores just in-frame clones and leaves some out. The table has 100,000 to 120,000 clones, around 68% seen once. The CDR3 contains 18 residues. Germline CDR1 reads SEHNR; CDR2 reads FQNEAQ (reference sequence). Trimming cost V 4 bases and J 2 bases; bases outside gene matches: 11. A word on this clone: Its antigen remains unidentified.

The study, taken as a whole, reports: A list of 150 or so TCR beta chains associated with cytomegalovirus was given.

Material: PBMCs. The TCR originated in a woman aged 40 to 50 in good health and CMV-seropositive. The V call is TRBV7-9, the J call TRBJ2-6; 7 bases match TRBD1. CDR3: CASSSPLDREAGANVLTF. CDR3 coding DNA: TGTGCCAGCAGCTCCCCTTTAGACAGGGAAGCTGGGGCCAACGTCCTGACTTTC.